The 25 T cell receptor beta chains in this list originate from one sample, sequenced in a study of T-cell memory formation after mild COVID-19. TCRdb used MiXCR to reprocess the 5' RACE reads, holding one entry per CDR3 protein. Of tens of thousands of distinct CDR3 sequences in the sample, 5.5% to 8.5% were seen once. Material: PBMCs or a T cell subset sorted from them (not recorded which). These receptors were collected from an adult who had mild COVID-19 (a few samples of this study predate the infection). Cell type and time point are not known.

The chain links TRBV7-2 to TRBJ2-5; possibly TRBD1 for D (6 bases). This CDR3 is 13 amino acids long. Germline loops: CDR1 SGHTA, CDR2 FQGNSA. V lost 6 bases and J 1 base, leaving 9 bases between the germline ends. CDR3 sequence: CASRLTGQETQYF. DNA of the CDR3: TGTGCCAGCAGGTTGACAGGCCAAGAGACCCAGTACTTC.

The chain recombines TRBV5-6 with TRBJ2-3; 11 positions agree with TRBD2. The CDR3 totals 15 residues. Germline CDR1 SGHDT, CDR2 YYEEEE. Trimming took 4 bases from V and 2 from J; bases not matched to a gene: 3. The CDR3 region is CASSLTSGATDTQYF. CDR3 nucleotides: TGTGCCAGCAGCCTGACTAGCGGGGCCACAGATACGCAGTATTTT.

The rearrangement joins TRBV6-4 to TRBJ2-3; D is tentatively TRBD1 or TRBD2 (6 bases each). Germline lookup yields CDR1 MRHNA and CDR2 SNTAGT. The CDR3 loop spans 15 amino acids. The V gene lost 2 bases and the J gene lost 2 bases, with 11 bases spanning the gap. CDR3 nucleotide sequence: TGTGCCAGCAGTGACCGGGGGCTGGTCACAGATACGCAGTATTTT. This encodes CASSDRGLVTDTQYF.

Many counts were recorded for this clonotype. This chain uses TRBV7-8 with TRBJ1-5, with unresolved D. The CDR3 extends over 13 amino acids. Trimming stripped 4 bases from V and 0 bases from J, with 4 bases between. CDR1 and CDR2 (germline): SGHVS, FQNEAQ. CDR3 in amino acids: CASSYNSNQPQHF. Here the CDR3 DNA reads TGTGCCAGCAGCTATAATAGCAATCAGCCCCAGCATTTT.

This clonotype appeared many times. The chain links TRBV20-1 to TRBJ2-3; possibly TRBD2 for D (5 bases). CDR3 length: 15 amino acids. From germline, CDR1 is DFQATT and CDR2 SNEGSKA (reference sequence). The V gene lost 5 bases and the J gene lost 4 bases, with 19 bases spanning the gap. For the CDR3, the DNA is TGCAGTGCTTCCAAGGAGGCGGCATCCCCAGATACGCAGTATTTT. Residues: CSASKEAASPDTQYF.

To note about this clonotype: One base away lies a much larger clone, so this may be a sequencing read error. This chain connects TRBV7-9 to TRBJ1-1; D remains ambiguous. The CDR3 covers 13 residues. Germline V lookup: CDR1 SEHNR, CDR2 FQNEAQ (reference sequence). CDR3 coding DNA: TGTGCCAGCAGCTCAGGAACGAACACTGAACCTTTCTTT. As protein: CASSSGTNTEPFF. The full variable domain, completed using reference TRBV7-9 and TRBJ1-1, is DTGVSQNPRHKITKRGQNVTFRCDPISEHNRLYWYRQTLGQGPEFLTYFQNEAQLEKSRLLSDRFSAERPKGSFSTLEIQRTEQGDSAMYLCASSSGTNTEPFFGQGTRLTVV.

This clonotype has a count of ten or more. The chain couples TRBV10-3 to TRBJ2-3; a weak D match, TRBD2 (6 bases). V lost 11 bases and J lost 0, with 12 bases in between. Looked up from germline, CDR1 is ENHRY and CDR2 is SYGVKD. The CDR3 sequence is 13 residues long. The CDR3 DNA follows: TGTGCCGGCCGGGACTCTAGCACAGATACGCAGTATTTT. Its protein product is CAGRDSSTDTQYF.

This rearrangement joins TRBV5-4 to TRBJ2-5; 13 bases agree with TRBD2. Germline CDR1 reads SGHNT; CDR2 reads YYREEE (reference sequence). The CDR3 runs to 15 residues. Trimming at V came to 4 bases and at J to 2 bases, leaving 2 bases not matched to a gene. This CDR3 reads CASSPGLAGQETQYF. The CDR3, as DNA: TGTGCCAGCAGCCCGGGACTAGCGGGACAAGAGACCCAGTACTTC.

Only a few counts were recorded for this clonotype. This rearrangement joins TRBV9 to TRBJ1-6, with 7 bases lining up with TRBD1. The CDR3 runs to 15 residues. Trimming removed 4 bases from V and 7 bases from J; junction bases left unmatched: 8. Germline CDR1 reads SGDLS; CDR2 reads YYNGEE. The CDR3 region has the DNA TGTGCCAGCAGCCCCCAGGGCAGGGGGAATTCACCCCTCCACTTT. Its translation is CASSPQGRGNSPLHF.

The V and J genes are TRBV6-5 and TRBJ1-4; 8 positions agree with TRBD1. Germline CDR1 is MNHEY and CDR2 is SVGAGI. This CDR3 contains 13 residues. V lost 5 bases to trimming and J lost 10 bases; unmatched junction nucleotides: 6. CDR3 DNA: TGTGCCAGCAGTCGGACAGGGAGGTCAAAACTGTTTTTT. It yields the protein CASSRTGRSKLFF.

V and J are TRBV27 and TRBJ1-6; D remains unclear. Germline V gene sequence: CDR1 MNHEY, CDR2 SMNVEV (reference sequence). The germline V and J ends were trimmed by 5 bases and 10 bases, with 12 bases remaining between them. The CDR3 sequence is 13 residues long. The CDR3 here is CASSARAGSPLHF. The DNA of the CDR3 is TGTGCCAGCAGTGCCCGAGCTGGATCACCCCTCCACTTT.

This clonotype occurred a few times. One end of the junction does not line up with germline, which may come from a read error. V usage is TRBV3-1 and J usage is TRBJ1-2; a possible D gene is TRBD1 (6 bases). Germline loops: CDR1 LGHDT, CDR2 YNNKEL (reference sequence). This CDR3 is 14 amino acids long. The CDR3: CASSQDFSGGGRSF. CDR3 DNA sequence: TGTGCCAGCAGCCAAGATTTTTCCGGGGGCGGACGGAGCTTC.

This clonotype was detected only a few times. The chain links TRBV7-2 to TRBJ2-7; D unresolved. Trimming took 1 base from V and 3 from J, leaving 10 bases between them. This CDR3 spans 14 amino acids. Germline CDR1 and CDR2: SGHTA and FQGNSA. The DNA of the CDR3 is TGTGCCAGCAGCTTAGAGCACAGTAACTACGAGCAGTACTTC. Translating it yields CASSLEHSNYEQYF.

The table lists this clonotype with many counts. The chain recombines TRBV5-6 with TRBJ1-2; D might be TRBD1 (5 bases). This CDR3 comprises 14 residues. Germline CDR1 reads SGHDT; CDR2 reads YYEEEE. Trimming pared 4 bases from V and 5 bases from J, leaving 15 bases between. CDR3 in DNA: TGTGCCAGCAGCCTGAGGCGGGGGGATTATGGCTACACCTTC. This translates into CASSLRRGDYGYTF.

Ten or more counts support this clonotype. This sequence joins TRBV7-2 and TRBJ2-3; 8 nucleotides match TRBD2. Trimming took 5 bases from V and 0 from J; bases not matched to a gene: 4. From germline, CDR1 is SGHTA and CDR2 FQGNSA. CDR3 length: 15 amino acids. The CDR3 here is CASSISGTSTDTQYF. CDR3 DNA: TGTGCCAGCAGCATTAGCGGGACTAGCACAGATACGCAGTATTTT.

This clonotype was observed at least ten times. The chain joins TRBV6-2 or TRBV6-3 to TRBJ2-4; perhaps TRBD2 as D (6 bases). Germline V CDR1 and CDR2: MNHEY, SVGEGT. The CDR3 length is 17 residues. Trimming shortened V by 6 bases and J by 1 base, and 19 bases separated the two germline ends. The CDR3 sequence is CASSPWGERIAKNIQYF. The CDR3 nucleotides are TGTGCCAGCAGCCCGTGGGGGGAGCGTATCGCCAAAAACATTCAGTACTTC.

The chain uses TRBV5-1 and TRBJ2-3, with D tentatively TRBD1 or TRBD2 (6 bases each). Germline CDR1 and CDR2: SGHRS and YFSETQ. Trimming removed 4 bases from V and 1 base from J, with 13 bases in between. The CDR3 contains 15 residues. Here the CDR3 reads CASSLRGLRTDTQYF. The CDR3 bases are TGCGCCAGCAGCCTCCGGGGGCTACGCACAGATACGCAGTATTTT.

This clonotype was recorded at least ten times. J is TRBJ2-2 and V is TRBV12-3 or TRBV12-4; 10 positions match TRBD1. The CDR3 has 16 residues. Germline trimming cut 5 bases from V and 7 bases from J; bases unmatched to any gene: 10. DNA for the CDR3: TGTGCCAGCAGTCTGGGACAGGGGAGGGCTCACGGGGAGCTGTTTTTT. It is translated as CASSLGQGRAHGELFF.

This clonotype was seen only a few times. The rearrangement links TRBV27 to TRBJ1-1; weak D call: TRBD1 (5 bases). With 3 bases removed from V and 5 bases from J, the gap between germline ends came to 16 bases. Germline V CDR1 and CDR2: MNHEY, SMNVEV (reference sequence). This CDR3 comprises 15 residues. The CDR3 DNA reads as TGTGCCAGCAGTTTCCGGACAACCGGGAGTACTGAAGCTTTCTTT. This sequence encodes CASSFRTTGSTEAFF.

This clonotype was counted ten times or more. V gene TRBV20-1 combines with J gene TRBJ2-5; TRBD2 matches at 14 bases. V trimming: 3 bases; J trimming: 9 bases; junction bases outside the gene matches: 12. CDR1 and CDR2 (germline): DFQATT, SNEGSKA (reference sequence). The CDR3 has 16 amino acids. The CDR3, as DNA: TGCAGTGCTAGGGCCTGGGGACTAGCGGGGGTGTCGGCCCAGTACTTC. It is translated as CSARAWGLAGVSAQYF.

To note about this clonotype: One end of the junction is discordant with germline, which a read error may explain. The chain couples TRBV20-1 to TRBJ1-1, with D unclear. CDR3 size: 10 residues. Germline CDR1 is DFQATT and CDR2 is SNEGSKA (reference sequence). The CDR3 DNA follows: TGCAGTGCTAGGGCCACTGAAGCATTCTTT. Amino acid sequence: CSARATEAFF.

This clonotype was counted at least ten times. The chain employs TRBV11-3 and TRBJ1-1; D may be TRBD1 (5 bases). The CDR3 has 13 residues. CDR1 is SGHNT, CDR2 YENEEA, per germline. V was trimmed by 2 bases and J by 4 bases, leaving 8 bases between them. CDR3: CASSLSGGTEAFF. The CDR3 DNA sequence: TGTGCCAGCAGCTTATCCGGGGGCACTGAAGCTTTCTTT.

The chain couples TRBV24-1 to TRBJ2-1; 7 nucleotides agree with TRBD2. The length of the CDR3 is 15 residues. V dropped 5 bases and J dropped 5; count of bases not matched to a gene: 8. Per germline, CDR1 KGHDR and CDR2 SFDVKD. The CDR3 loop reads CATSGSASGNNEQFF. Written as DNA, the CDR3 is TGTGCCACCAGTGGTTCTGCTAGCGGTAACAATGAGCAGTTCTTC.

This clonotype was found a few times. The V and J genes are TRBV7-9 and TRBJ1-2; TRBD1 might be the D (5 bases). Trimming removed 1 base at V and 7 bases at J, with 13 bases between. The CDR3 has 14 residues. Germline CDR1 SEHNR, CDR2 FQNEAQ (reference sequence). The CDR3 nucleotides are TGTGCCAGCAGCTTAGGGTTTGGACAAGGTGGCTACACCTTC. It translates to CASSLGFGQGGYTF.

This clonotype was counted a few times. The V call is TRBV7-9, the J call TRBJ2-3; 8 bases agree with TRBD2. Trimming removed 7 bases from V and 0 bases from J; junction bases left unmatched: 3. The CDR3 runs to 14 residues. Germline lookup yields CDR1 SEHNR and CDR2 FQNEAQ (reference sequence). The CDR3: CASIASGSTDTQYF. The CDR3 DNA is TGTGCCAGCATAGCTAGCGGGAGCACAGATACGCAGTATTTT. Variable domain in full (rest from reference TRBV7-9 and TRBJ2-3): DTGVSQNPRHKITKRGQNVTFRCDPISEHNRLYWYRQTLGQGPEFLTYFQNEAQLEKSRLLSDRFSAERPKGSFSTLEIQRTEQGDSAMYLCASIASGSTDTQYFGPGTRLTVL.